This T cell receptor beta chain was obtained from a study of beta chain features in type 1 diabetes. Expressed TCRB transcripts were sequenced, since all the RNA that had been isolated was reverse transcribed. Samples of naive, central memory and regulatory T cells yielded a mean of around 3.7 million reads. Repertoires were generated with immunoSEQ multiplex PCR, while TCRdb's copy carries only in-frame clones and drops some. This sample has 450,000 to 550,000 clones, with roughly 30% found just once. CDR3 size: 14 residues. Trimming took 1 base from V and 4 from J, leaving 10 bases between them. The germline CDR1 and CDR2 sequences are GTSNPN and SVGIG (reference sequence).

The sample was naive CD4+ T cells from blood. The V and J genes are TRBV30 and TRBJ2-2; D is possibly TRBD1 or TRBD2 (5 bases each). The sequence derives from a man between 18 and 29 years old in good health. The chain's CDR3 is CAWSEGRGTGELFF. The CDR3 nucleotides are TGTGCCTGGAGTGAGGGACGGGGCACCGGGGAGCTGTTTTTT.